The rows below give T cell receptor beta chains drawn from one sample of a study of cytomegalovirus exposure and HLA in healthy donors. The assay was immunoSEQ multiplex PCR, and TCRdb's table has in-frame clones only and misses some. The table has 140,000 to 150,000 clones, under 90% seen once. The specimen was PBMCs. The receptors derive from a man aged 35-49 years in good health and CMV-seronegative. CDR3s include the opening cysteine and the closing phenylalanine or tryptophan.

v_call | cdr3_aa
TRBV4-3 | CASSQDPTYLEYGYTF
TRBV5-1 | CASSLWGEGANYGYTF
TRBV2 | CASSEGALNEKLFF
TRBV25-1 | CASSLGYEQYF
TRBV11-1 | CASSLVAGGTGELFF
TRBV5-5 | CASSLSTGNLGEQYF
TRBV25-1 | CASSFRGASTDTQYF
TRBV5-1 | CASSPGDSPLHF
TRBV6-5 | CASPSVGGTQYF
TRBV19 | CASSAGQGRRIDYGYTF
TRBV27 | CASSLIGGAGNEQFF
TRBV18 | CAGSPGENSPLHF
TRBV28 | CASSGALLGANSPLHF
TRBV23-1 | CASSQSHQGRNTEAFF
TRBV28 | CAATGGTSTAKNIQYF
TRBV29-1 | CSATQGAGANVLTF
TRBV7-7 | CASSPRGAQGTQYF
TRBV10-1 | CASSERPGNEQYF
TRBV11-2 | CASSLGLAGGIVLAGELFF
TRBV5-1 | CASRSDSVTDTQYF
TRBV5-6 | CASSLYDRVDYGYTF
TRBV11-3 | CASRKTAHLFYNSPLHF
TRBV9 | CASSGQGNSPLHF
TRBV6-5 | CASSPRGGGDEQFF
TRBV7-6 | CASSSGQGINEKLFF
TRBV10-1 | CASSESTVRNTEAFF
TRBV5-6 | CASSRPSGYNEQFF
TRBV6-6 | CASSPSLQGSVQPQHF
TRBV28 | CASSLRYRGYEQYF
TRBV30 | CAWTPGRGLTYEQYF
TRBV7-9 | CASSLGLVTGKGQPQHF
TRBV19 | CASSSRDRTVPNSEAFF
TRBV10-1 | CASSEGENYGYTF
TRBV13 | CASSPRDRGETQYF
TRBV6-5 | CASTPSVTTGELFF
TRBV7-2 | CASSPTGETQYF
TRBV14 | CASSPTLGGGGTEAFF
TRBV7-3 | CASSLDRSSYNEQFF
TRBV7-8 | CASSRTSGGARPSSTDTQYF
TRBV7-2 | CASSPAGGWTGELFF
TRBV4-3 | CASSQEVGRLNTEAFF
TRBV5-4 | CASSLGGGLTEAFF
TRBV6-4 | CASSDRYNEQFF
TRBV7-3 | CASSSTGTTYNEQFF
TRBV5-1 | CASSSLGGTGFYEQYF
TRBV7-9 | CASSLEGQGYGYTF
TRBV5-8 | CASSPQVF
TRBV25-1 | CASSDPAEAKNIQYF
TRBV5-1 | CASSPGTGGSYEQYF
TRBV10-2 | CASCIGQGGNQPQHF
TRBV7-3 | CASSSPWGGNEQFF
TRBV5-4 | CASSPKAGQETQYF
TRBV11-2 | CASSDFYTEAFF
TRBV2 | CASSRGGRDETQYF
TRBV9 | CASSVGQGGYEQYF
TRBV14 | CASSQDLWTGESYEQYF
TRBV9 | CASSIQGGNQPQHF
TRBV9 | CASSYEPNPYEQYF
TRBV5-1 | CASSLTGKSNQPQHF